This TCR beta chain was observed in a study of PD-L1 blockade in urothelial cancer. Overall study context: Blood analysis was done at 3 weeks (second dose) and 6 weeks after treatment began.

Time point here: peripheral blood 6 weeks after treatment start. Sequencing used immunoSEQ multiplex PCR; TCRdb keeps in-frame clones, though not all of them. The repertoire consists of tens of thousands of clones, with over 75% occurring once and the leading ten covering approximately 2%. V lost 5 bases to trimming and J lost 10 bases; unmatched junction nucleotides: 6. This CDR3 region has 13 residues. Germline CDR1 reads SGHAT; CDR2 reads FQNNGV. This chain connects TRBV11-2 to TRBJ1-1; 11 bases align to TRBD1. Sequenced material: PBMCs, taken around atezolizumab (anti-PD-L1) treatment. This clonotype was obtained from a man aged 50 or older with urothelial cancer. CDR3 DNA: TGTGCCAGCAGCCGCCGGACAGGGGGCGGAGCTTTCTTT. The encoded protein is CASSRRTGGGAFF. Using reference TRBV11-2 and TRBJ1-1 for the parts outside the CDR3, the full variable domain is EAGVAQSPRYKIIEKRQSVAFWCNPISGHATLYWYQQILGQGPKLLIQFQNNGVVDDSQLPKDRFSAERLKGVDSTLKIQPAKLEDSAVYLCASSRRTGGGAFFGQGTRLTVV.